This TCR beta chain was observed in a study of STAT5B mutations in CD4+ large granular lymphocyte leukemia. TCRdb's copy holds only in-frame clones and misses some; the assay was immunoSEQ multiplex PCR. This table holds 45,000 to 55,000 clones, about 70% found once. Trimming took 0 bases from V and 1 from J; bases not matched to a gene: 9. This CDR3 spans 19 amino acids. CDR1 and CDR2 from the germline V gene are LGHNA and YNFKEQ. The rearrangement joins TRBV4-2 to TRBJ2-4; 10 bases match TRBD1. The sample consisted of CD4+ T cells from blood buffy coats. This TCR was recovered from a human donor in good health. The CDR3 DNA sequence: TGTGCCAGCAGCCAAGAGGGGACAGGGGTCGGTGGGGCCAAAAACATTCAGTACTTC. This translates into CASSQEGTGVGGAKNIQYF.